This T cell receptor (beta chain) comes out of a study of follicular helper T cells after annual influenza vaccination. Study summary: Across the 2013-2014, 2014-2015 and 2015-2016 vaccination seasons, some subjects were resampled. Study outcomes and limitations: Plasmablast frequency change correlated with clonality change in ICOS+CD38+ cTfh.

This CDR3 comprises 12 residues. Germline V CDR1 and CDR2: MGHDK, SYGVNS. V shed 9 bases and J shed 3 bases, with 10 bases lying between them. Libraries were prepared by immunoSEQ multiplex PCR; TCRdb keeps only in-frame clonotypes and omits some of them. The sample has 9,500 to 13,000 clones; roughly 80% are singletons. Time point defined: 2015-2016 season, pre-vaccination. Between 40 and 100 mL of blood was drawn per time point. Cells are cTfh (non-naive CD4+CXCR5+PD-1+), split by ICOS and CD38 into double-positive or double-negative. A remark on this clone: Its antigen remains unidentified.

This sequence joins TRBV25-1 and TRBJ2-3; D call uncertain. The receptor's source is an adult who received the influenza vaccine. Sequences were derived from CXCR5+ CD38- circulating T follicular helper cells from blood, sampled on the day of influenza vaccination. Subset denoted: circulating Tfh, non-naive CD4+CXCR5+PD-1+ (ICOS+CD38+ or ICOS-CD38-). The CDR3 sequence: CASRWDTDTQYF. The DNA for the CDR3 is TGTGCCAGTAGGTGGGATACAGATACGCAGTATTTT.